These T cell receptor beta chains were read from a single sample in a study of blood T cell repertoires in COVID-19. Profiled with immunoSEQ multiplex PCR; TCRdb holds only in-frame clones, not every one. Of just over 300,000 clones in the sample, approximately 89% were seen once. Material: PBMCs or T cells enriched from blood (not recorded which). The receptors were gathered from a woman in her 40s who had recovered from COVID-19. Each CDR3 is given with its conserved first and last residue. The D gene is left open where the match is weak. Clone size is shown for a subset of rows, as once, few, many or a class of expanded clone.

NA	TRBV21-1	TRBJ2-7	18	NA	TGTGCCAGCGCCCCAAAGGGACAGTGGACTAAGTGCTCCTACGAGCAGTACTTC	CASAPKGQWTKCSYEQYF
NA	TRBV3-1/TRBV3-2	TRBJ2-3	16	TRBD1	TGTGCCAGCAGCCAACAGGGGGCGTCTAGCACAGATACGCAGTATTTT	CASSQQGASSTDTQYF
NA	TRBV4-2	TRBJ2-7	13	TRBD1	TGTGCCAGCAGCCAAGTAAAGGGGGCAGAGCAGTACTTC	CASSQVKGAEQYF
once	TRBV30	TRBJ1-6	17	TRBD1	TGTGCCTGTAGACAGGGGGTTTTATTGATAAATAATTCACCCCTCCACTTT	CACRQGVLLINNSPLHF
NA	TRBV27	TRBJ2-7	17	TRBD2	TGTGCCAGCAGTCCCTCCGTGGCGGGGGGCCTCTCCTACGAGCAGTACTTC	CASSPSVAGGLSYEQYF
NA	TRBV10-3	TRBJ2-3	16	TRBD2	TGTGCCATCAGTGCCACCTCGGGACTAGCGTCAGATACGCAGTATTTT	CAISATSGLASDTQYF
NA	TRBV27	TRBJ2-3	17	TRBD2	TGTGCCAGCAGTTTACTGGGGACTAGCGGAATCACAGATACGCAGTATTTT	CASSLLGTSGITDTQYF
NA	TRBV19	TRBJ1-4	13	NA	TGTGCCAGCTCCGAGGCAGACTACGAAAAACTGTTTTTT	CASSEADYEKLFF
few	TRBV24-1	TRBJ2-1	15	TRBD2	TGTGCCACCAGTGATTTAGCGGGAGGAAGAAATGAGCAGTTCTTC	CATSDLAGGRNEQFF
NA	TRBV10-3	TRBJ2-5	14	TRBD1	TGTGCCATCAGTGAGGCGCGACAGGGGGAGACCCAGTACTTC	CAISEARQGETQYF
NA	TRBV3-1/TRBV3-2	TRBJ1-5	13	NA	TGTGCCAGCAGCCAGGGGGGTAATCAGCCCCAGCATTTT	CASSQGGNQPQHF
NA	TRBV19	TRBJ2-3	15	NA	TGTGCCAGTAGTACCCCTGGGCCCTCCGGAGATACGCAGTATTTT	CASSTPGPSGDTQYF
NA	TRBV18	TRBJ2-1	15	NA	TGTGCCAGCTCACCTGATTTACGAGAAAGCAATGAGCAGTTCTTC	CASSPDLRESNEQFF
NA	TRBV7-9	TRBJ2-5	17	NA	TGTGCCAGCAGAACAGAAAAAGAGGACAGCTCCGGGGAGACCCAGTACTTC	CASRTEKEDSSGETQYF
NA	TRBV29-1	TRBJ1-1	12	NA	TGCAGCGTTGCCGTAACTAACACTGAAGCTTTCTTT	CSVAVTNTEAFF
NA	TRBV28	TRBJ2-5	14	NA	TGTGCCAGCAGTTTCCTAGCGTACCAAGAGACCCAGTACTTC	CASSFLAYQETQYF
NA	TRBV6-1	TRBJ2-7	15	TRBD2	TGTGCCAGCAGTGAGCTAGCGGGGGGGACCTACGAGCAGTACTTC	CASSELAGGTYEQYF
NA	TRBV7-8	TRBJ2-7	13	NA	TGTGCCAGCAGCTTAGGAGAAGCCTACGAGCAGTACTTC	CASSLGEAYEQYF
many	TRBV19	TRBJ1-5	14	NA	TGTGCCAGTAAGAGTCTCCTGGGCAATCAGCCCCAGCATTTT	CASKSLLGNQPQHF
NA	TRBV27	TRBJ2-1	14	NA	TGTGCCAGCACCCAAAGGGGGGGAGGCTATGAGCAGTTCTTC	CASTQRGGGYEQFF
once	TRBV18	TRBJ2-1	13	NA	TGTGCCAGCTCACCCCCCGAGCACAATGAGCAGTTCTTC	CASSPPEHNEQFF
NA	TRBV30	TRBJ2-7	14	NA	TGTGCCTGGAGTGTACTTGTCGACTCCTACGAGCAGTACTTC	CAWSVLVDSYEQYF
NA	TRBV12-3/TRBV12-4	TRBJ1-1	13	NA	TGTGCCAGCAAACTAGCGGGGGGTGCAGGGGCTTTCTTT	CASKLAGGAGAFF
NA	TRBV13	TRBJ1-1	13	NA	TGTGCCAGCAGCTTGGCAGGTATCACTGAAGCTTTCTTT	CASSLAGITEAFF
NA	TRBV4-3	TRBJ1-2	16	NA	TGCGCCAGCAGCCAAACTCAATGGGGGGGAGCTTATGGCTACACCTTC	CASSQTQWGGAYGYTF
NA	TRBV11-2	TRBJ2-1	16	TRBD1	TGTGCCAGCAGCATCTCGACAGGGGGCGCGGCCAATGAGCAGTTCTTC	CASSISTGGAANEQFF
once	TRBV7-9	TRBJ2-2	15	NA	TGTGCCAGCAGCTCGAGTTTACTTTACACCGGGGAGCTGTTTTTT	CASSSSLLYTGELFF
few	TRBV7-3	TRBJ2-1	15	TRBD2	TGTGCCAGCAGCCGCGGGGGGGAATTTAACAATGAGCAGTTCTTC	CASSRGGEFNNEQFF
NA	TRBV30	TRBJ2-1	15	TRBD1	TGTGCCTGGAGCTCCGGGACAGGTTCGTACAATGAGCAGTTCTTC	CAWSSGTGSYNEQFF
NA	TRBV6-2/TRBV6-3	TRBJ2-2	15	TRBD2	TGTGCCAGCAGTCCACTAGCGGGAAACACCGGGGAGCTGTTTTTT	CASSPLAGNTGELFF
few	TRBV7-3	TRBJ2-2	14	TRBD1	TGTGCCAGCAGCTTAGGACAGGGCACCGGGGAGCTGTTTTTT	CASSLGQGTGELFF
NA	TRBV9	TRBJ2-2	16	TRBD1	TGTGCCAGCAGCGTAGGACAGGGGGTGAACACCGGGGAGCTGTTTTTT	CASSVGQGVNTGELFF
NA	TRBV24-1	TRBJ1-5	14	NA	TGTGCCACCAGTGATGTTACAGGGAATCAGCCCCAGCATTTT	CATSDVTGNQPQHF
NA	TRBV6-5	TRBJ1-5	15	NA	TGTGCCAGCACCGAGACGTGGGGGCACAATCAGCCCCAGCATTTT	CASTETWGHNQPQHF
NA	TRBV27	TRBJ1-5	15	TRBD1	TGTGCCAGCCCTAGGACAGGGAGTAAAAATCAGCCCCAGCATTTT	CASPRTGSKNQPQHF
NA	TRBV6-6	TRBJ2-7	16	NA	TGTGCCAGCAGTCCCCTCGCGGGTTTACCCTCCTACGAGCAGTACTTC	CASSPLAGLPSYEQYF
NA	TRBV20-1	TRBJ2-1	14	NA	TGCAGTGCTAGTTGGGGGGACGCCTACAATGAGCAGTTCTTC	CSASWGDAYNEQFF
NA	TRBV30	TRBJ1-2	12	NA	TGTGCCTGGAGGGACAGCTCGCTAGTTTATACCTTC	CAWRDSSLVYTF
NA	TRBV10-2	TRBJ2-1	13	TRBD2	TGCGCCAGCAAGGGCAGCGGGAGACATGAGCAGTTCTTC	CASKGSGRHEQFF
NA	TRBV11-3	TRBJ2-6	15	NA	TGTGCCAGCAGCTTCCAGGGCTCTGGGGCCAACGTCCTGACTTTC	CASSFQGSGANVLTF
NA	TRBV3-1/TRBV3-2	TRBJ2-5	15	NA	TGTGCCAGCAGCCAAAATAGTCTCTCGGGGGAGACCCAGTACTTC	CASSQNSLSGETQYF
NA	TRBV4-1	TRBJ1-3	15	NA	TGCGCCAGCAGCCGAGAAACGAGCTCTGGAAACACCATATATTTT	CASSRETSSGNTIYF